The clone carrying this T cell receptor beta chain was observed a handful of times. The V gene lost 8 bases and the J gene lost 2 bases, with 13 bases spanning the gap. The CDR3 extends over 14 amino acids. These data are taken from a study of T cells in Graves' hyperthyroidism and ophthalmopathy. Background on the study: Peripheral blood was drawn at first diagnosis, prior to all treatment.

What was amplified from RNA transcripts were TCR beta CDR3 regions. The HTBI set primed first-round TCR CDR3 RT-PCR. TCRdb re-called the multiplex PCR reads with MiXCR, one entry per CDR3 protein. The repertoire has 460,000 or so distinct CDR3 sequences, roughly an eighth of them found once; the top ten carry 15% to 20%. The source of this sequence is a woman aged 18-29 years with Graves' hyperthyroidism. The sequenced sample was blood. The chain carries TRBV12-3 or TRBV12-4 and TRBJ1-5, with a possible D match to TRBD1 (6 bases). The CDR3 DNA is TGTGCCAGCTCAACCCACAGGGGCAATCAGCCCCAGCATTTT. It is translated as CASSTHRGNQPQHF.